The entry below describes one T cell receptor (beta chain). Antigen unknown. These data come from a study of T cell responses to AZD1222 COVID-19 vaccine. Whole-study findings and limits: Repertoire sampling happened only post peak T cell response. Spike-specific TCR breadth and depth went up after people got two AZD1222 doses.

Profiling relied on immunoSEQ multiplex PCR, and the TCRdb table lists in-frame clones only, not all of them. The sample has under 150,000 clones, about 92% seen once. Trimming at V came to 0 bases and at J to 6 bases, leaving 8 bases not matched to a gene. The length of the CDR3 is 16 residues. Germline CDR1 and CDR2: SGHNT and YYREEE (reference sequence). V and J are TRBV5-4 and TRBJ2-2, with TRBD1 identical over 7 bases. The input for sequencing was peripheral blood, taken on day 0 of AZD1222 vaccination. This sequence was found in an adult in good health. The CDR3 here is CASSLGGQTGSGELFF. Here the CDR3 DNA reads TGTGCCAGCAGCTTGGGGGGCCAGACAGGGTCCGGGGAGCTGTTTTTT.